This T cell receptor beta chain appears in the sequencing data of a study of beta chain features in type 1 diabetes. This clone was observed a handful of times. Reverse transcribing all isolated RNA meant expressed TCRB transcripts were sequenced. Only in-frame clones appear in the TCRdb table, and some are missing; sequencing was by immunoSEQ multiplex PCR. In the table there are under 400,000 clones, roughly 12% of which are singletons. Per germline, CDR1 MNHEY and CDR2 SVGAGI. V shed 6 bases and J shed 4 bases, with 15 bases lying between them. The length of the CDR3 is 14 residues. Sequencing was carried out using naive CD4+ T cells from blood. The rearrangement links TRBV6-5 to TRBJ1-2; no clear D. The source is a man younger than 30 in good health. The CDR3 DNA sequence: TGTGCCAGCAGCTACCGGGTAGTCTTCTATGGCTACACCTTC. It codes for CASSYRVVFYGYTF.